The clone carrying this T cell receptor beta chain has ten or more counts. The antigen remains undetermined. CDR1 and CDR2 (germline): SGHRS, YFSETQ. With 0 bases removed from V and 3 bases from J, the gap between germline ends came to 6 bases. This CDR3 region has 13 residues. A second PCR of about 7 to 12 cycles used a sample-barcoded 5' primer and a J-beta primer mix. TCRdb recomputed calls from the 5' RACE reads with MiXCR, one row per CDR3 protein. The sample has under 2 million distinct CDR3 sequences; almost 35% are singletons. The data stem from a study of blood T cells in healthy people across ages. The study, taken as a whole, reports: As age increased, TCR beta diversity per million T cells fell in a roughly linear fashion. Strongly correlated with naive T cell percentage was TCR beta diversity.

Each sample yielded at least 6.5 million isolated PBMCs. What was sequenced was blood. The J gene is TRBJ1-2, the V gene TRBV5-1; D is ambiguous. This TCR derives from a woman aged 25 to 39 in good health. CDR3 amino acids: CASSLEQHYGYTF. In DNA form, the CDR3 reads TGCGCCAGCAGCTTGGAACAGCACTATGGCTACACCTTC. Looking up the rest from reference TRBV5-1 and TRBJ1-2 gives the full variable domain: KAGVTQTPRYLIKTRGQQVTLSCSPISGHRSVSWYQQTPGQGLQFLFEYFSETQRNKGNFPGRFSGRQFSNSRSEMNVSTLELGDSALYLCASSLEQHYGYTFGSGTRLTVV.